The 13 T cell receptor beta chains reported below all come from one sample, sequenced in a study of T-cell memory formation after mild COVID-19. TCRdb analysed the 5' RACE reads with MiXCR anew, one entry per CDR3 protein. The table lists fewer than 90,000 distinct CDR3 sequences, about 15% of them singletons. Sequencing input: PBMCs or a T cell subset sorted from them (not recorded which). The receptors originated from an adult woman who had mild COVID-19 (a few samples of this study predate the infection). Cell type and time point are not known.

The rearrangement uses TRBV20-1 and TRBJ2-3; TRBD1 aligns across 7 bases. The CDR3 spans 15 residues. The trim removed 3 bases at V and 0 bases at J, leaving 6 bases unmatched. CDR1 is DFQATT and CDR2 is SNEGSKA in the germline V gene (reference sequence). The CDR3 loop is CSARKGTASTDTQYF. The CDR3 DNA reads TGCAGTGCTAGGAAGGGGACAGCTAGCACAGATACGCAGTATTTT.

The chain couples TRBV5-1 to TRBJ2-2; D gene unclear. CDR3 size: 15 residues. Germline CDR1 SGHRS, CDR2 YFSETQ. V was pared by 1 base and J by 4 bases, with 11 bases between. The CDR3 is CASSLQDSGTGELFF. The CDR3 region has the DNA TGCGCCAGCAGCTTGCAAGATTCAGGCACCGGGGAGCTGTTTTTT.

This clonotype has a handful of counts. The chain joins TRBV7-9 to TRBJ2-1, with TRBD2 matching 8 bases. V gave up 5 bases and J gave up 0 bases; unmatched junction bases: 6. Germline lookup yields CDR1 SEHNR and CDR2 FQNEAQ (reference sequence). The CDR3 length is 16 residues. The CDR3 sequence: CASSPREGYSYNEQFF. For the CDR3, the DNA is TGTGCCAGCAGCCCCCGGGAGGGATACTCCTACAATGAGCAGTTCTTC.

A few counts support this clonotype. The CDR3 nucleotides read TGTGCCACCAGTGATTTGCGACATTTGGAGCAGTACTTC. Translating it yields CATSDLRHLEQYF. The chain combines TRBV24-1 with TRBJ2-7; no clear D. CDR1 is KGHDR and CDR2 is SFDVKD in the germline V gene. CDR3 length: 13 amino acids. V dropped 0 bases and J dropped 7 bases, with 9 bases sitting between them.

In its sample, this clonotype was seen a few times. The chain combines TRBV7-2 with TRBJ2-3; 9 bases align to TRBD2. Germline V gene lookup returns CDR1 SGHTA and CDR2 FQGNSA. V was clipped by 4 bases and J by 13 bases; unmatched bases: 6. CDR3 length equals 12 residues. The CDR3: CASSSGLAPEYF. CDR3 in DNA: TGTGCCAGCAGCTCCGGACTAGCGCCTGAGTATTTT.

This clonotype was counted many times. The V call is TRBV7-2, the J call TRBJ2-7; D unresolved. CDR1 is SGHTA and CDR2 is FQGNSA in the germline V gene. The CDR3 consists of 14 residues. The germline V and J ends were trimmed by 1 base and 5 bases, with 12 bases remaining between them. The CDR3 protein is CASSLEQGPNEQYF. CDR3 DNA sequence: TGTGCCAGCAGCTTAGAGCAAGGTCCTAACGAGCAGTACTTC.

The V call is TRBV11-2, the J call TRBJ2-7, with D possibly called TRBD1 or TRBD2 (5 bases each). The length of the CDR3 is 16 residues. Trimming left V 0 bases short and J 0 bases short, with 12 bases between. CDR1 and CDR2 from the germline V gene are SGHAT and FQNNGV. Here the CDR3 reads CASSLDYWDGSYEQYF. For the CDR3, the DNA is TGTGCCAGCAGCTTAGATTACTGGGACGGCTCCTACGAGCAGTACTTC.

At least ten counts were recorded for this clonotype. CDR3 bases: TGTGCCAGCAGCCCTTCCCTGGGACCTTCCTACAATGAGCAGTTCTTC. Protein product: CASSPSLGPSYNEQFF. This sequence joins TRBV7-6 and TRBJ2-1; D tentatively fits TRBD1 or TRBD2 (5 bases each). CDR3 length: 16 amino acids. CDR1 and CDR2 from the germline V gene are SGHVS and FNYEAQ. Trimming took off 5 bases at V and 1 base at J, with 15 bases between the two ends.

This clonotype was counted between two and nine times. In DNA, the CDR3 is TGTGCCAGCAGCGTTACACGACTAGCGGCAGTCCACGAGCAGTACTTC. Its protein product is CASSVTRLAAVHEQYF. The rearrangement joins TRBV9 to TRBJ2-7, with 9 bases that match TRBD2. The germline V gene encodes CDR1 SGDLS and CDR2 YYNGEE. J gave up 5 bases and V 2 bases, and 11 bases lay outside the gene matches. The CDR3 sequence is 16 residues long.

The chain combines TRBV20-1 with TRBJ2-7; tentatively, D is TRBD2 (6 bases). Germline-derived CDR1 and CDR2 are DFQATT and SNEGSKA (reference sequence). The CDR3 is made up of 15 amino acids. Deletions cut 5 bases from V and 2 bases from J, with 19 bases between. The CDR3 bases are TGCAGTGCTCGACTGGTACGACTAGTTGCCTACGAGCAGTACTTC. It codes for CSARLVRLVAYEQYF.

This clonotype was seen more than once but under ten times. The CDR3 DNA is TGCGCCAGCAGCCAATCAAACAGGGAAAAACTGTTTTTT. It encodes CASSQSNREKLFF. The J gene is TRBJ1-4, the V gene TRBV4-1; D is possibly TRBD1 (5 bases). The V gene's germline CDR1 is MGHRA and CDR2 YSYEKL. Trimming removed 2 bases from V and 8 bases from J, with 9 bases in between. CDR3 length: 13 residues.

This clonotype came up a few times. J is TRBJ2-1 and V is TRBV11-3; weak D call: TRBD2 (5 bases). Deletions cut 5 bases from V and 9 bases from J, with 23 bases between. Germline V gene sequence: CDR1 SGHNT, CDR2 YENEEA. CDR3 length: 16 amino acids. The CDR3 coding sequence is TGTGCCAGCAGCCACCTAAGGAAGGGAGAAGGACCTGAGCAGTTCTTC. Its translation: CASSHLRKGEGPEQFF.

This clonotype was seen a handful of times. The V gene is TRBV18, the J gene TRBJ2-3; perhaps TRBD2 as D (6 bases). The CDR3 is 11 residues long. CDR1 KGHSH and CDR2 LQKENI come from the germline V gene. The germline V and J ends were trimmed by 1 base and 12 bases, with 8 bases remaining between them. The CDR3 nucleotides are TGTGCCAGCTCACCACTCGGGAGTCAGTATTTT. This encodes CASSPLGSQYF.